Shown below are 28 T cell receptor beta chains from a single sample sequenced in a study of blood T cells in healthy people across ages. Sample-barcoded 5' priming and a J-beta primer mix drove a second PCR of roughly 7 to 11 cycles. MiXCR was run by TCRdb on the 5' RACE reads, yielding one entry per CDR3 protein. The data contain approximately 600,000 distinct CDR3 sequences, under 65% of them seen just once; the ten biggest clones take up over 30%. The sequencing sample was made of blood. These receptors originate from a man aged 55 to 69 in good health.

This chain joins TRBV5-1 and TRBJ2-6, with D hard to call. CDR1 and CDR2 from the germline V gene are SGHRS and YFSETQ. The CDR3 contains 16 residues. V was clipped by 0 bases and J by 0 bases, with 7 bases between them. DNA of the CDR3: TGCGCCAGCAGCTTGGAGCAGAGCTCTGGGGCCAACGTCCTGACTTTC. Encoded protein: CASSLEQSSGANVLTF.

J is TRBJ2-1 and V is TRBV5-1, with D perhaps being TRBD1 or TRBD2 (5 bases each). Trimming removed 3 bases at V and 6 bases at J, with 19 bases between. The germline CDR1 and CDR2 sequences are SGHRS and YFSETQ. The CDR3 has 16 residues. The CDR3 nucleotides read TGCGCCAGCAGCTCACAAACCGGGACCGGGTTCAATGAGCAGTTCTTC. Translating it yields CASSSQTGTGFNEQFF.

The genes are TRBV5-5 and TRBJ2-7, with 7 nucleotides matching TRBD1. Per germline, CDR1 SGHKS and CDR2 YYEKEE (reference sequence). Losses at the gene ends were 3 bases for V and 5 bases for J; bases not matched to a gene: 5. The CDR3 length is 13 residues. CDR3 DNA: TGTGCCAGCAGCTCGGACAGGCCGAACGAGCAGTACTTC. Translating it yields CASSSDRPNEQYF.

As for this clonotype: The junction does not match germline at one end; this may be a read error. The rearrangement uses TRBV6-6 and TRBJ2-7, with D hard to call. Per the germline V gene, CDR1 is MNHNY and CDR2 is SVGAGI (reference sequence). This CDR3 region has 14 residues. The CDR3 sequence is CASSDSSSYNEQYF. In DNA form, the CDR3 reads TGTGCCAGCAGTGACTCGAGTTCCTACAATGAGCAGTACTTC.

This clonotype was counted only a few times. The V and J genes are TRBV5-8 and TRBJ2-3; 8 bases align to TRBD1. CDR1 and CDR2 from the germline V gene are SGHTS and YDEGEE. The CDR3 has 15 residues. V lost 4 bases, J lost 0 bases, and 4 bases stayed unmatched. The CDR3 DNA is TGTGCCAGCAGCCCCCGACAGGGGAGCACAGATACGCAGTATTTT. Its protein is CASSPRQGSTDTQYF.

This clonotype was detected only a few times. The chain combines TRBV10-3 with TRBJ2-1; 7 bases are a match to TRBD1. Trimming at V came to 11 bases and at J to 5 bases, leaving 6 bases not matched to a gene. Germline CDR1 is ENHRY and CDR2 is SYGVKD. The CDR3 is 12 residues long. CDR3 sequence: CASQGPHNEQFF. CDR3 DNA: TGTGCCTCACAGGGGCCCCACAATGAGCAGTTCTTC.

This clonotype was observed a handful of times. The chain combines TRBV29-1 with TRBJ2-7, with TRBD2 matching 10 bases. Trimming removed 7 bases from V and 1 base from J; junction bases left unmatched: 7. Germline V gene sequence: CDR1 SQVTM, CDR2 ANQGSEA. This CDR3 comprises 14 residues. The CDR3 DNA sequence: TGCAGCGCCAAGATAGCGGGGGGTTCCTACGAGCAGTACTTC. It yields the protein CSAKIAGGSYEQYF.

This clonotype was picked up a small number of times. V usage is TRBV6-6 and J usage is TRBJ2-7; D gene uncertain. The V gene lost 3 bases and the J gene lost 4 bases, with 7 bases spanning the gap. The CDR3 contains 12 residues. Germline V gene sequence: CDR1 MNHNY, CDR2 SVGAGI (reference sequence). The CDR3 DNA reads TGTGCCAGCAGTTATCGGCTTTACGAGCAGTACTTC. Translated, it gives CASSYRLYEQYF.

This clonotype was found a few times. The chain recombines TRBV20-1 with TRBJ2-7, with 7 bases matching TRBD1. The ends lost 3 bases at V and 1 base at J; junction bases unmatched: 12. Germline-derived CDR1 and CDR2 are DFQATT and SNEGSKA (reference sequence). The CDR3 length is 16 residues. CDR3 amino acids: CSARDEGQDISYEQYF. In nucleotides, the CDR3 is TGCAGTGCTAGGGACGAAGGACAGGACATTTCCTACGAGCAGTACTTC.

Ten or more counts support this clonotype. CDR3 sequence (DNA): TGCAGCGTTGGCGTAGGACAAGAGACCCAGTACTTC. It yields the protein CSVGVGQETQYF. The chain combines TRBV29-1 with TRBJ2-5, with D unresolved. Germline V gene lookup returns CDR1 SQVTM and CDR2 ANQGSEA. V was pared by 4 bases and J by 2 bases, with 8 bases between. The CDR3 runs 12 residues.

This clonotype appeared a few times. V gene TRBV7-2 combines with J gene TRBJ2-3, with no clear D. CDR1 is SGHTA and CDR2 is FQGNSA in the germline V gene. There are 14 residues in the CDR3. Trimming removed 5 bases at V and 0 bases at J, with 9 bases between. CDR3 in amino acids: CASSVDTSTDTQYF. The CDR3 DNA is TGTGCCAGCAGCGTCGACACTAGCACAGATACGCAGTATTTT.

The sample holds a few counts of this clonotype. This chain uses TRBV20-1 with TRBJ2-5, with 7 bases identical to TRBD1. The V gene end was trimmed by 4 bases and the J gene end by 2 bases; junction bases not matched to a gene: 7. The CDR3 length is 14 residues. Germline CDR1 DFQATT, CDR2 SNEGSKA (reference sequence). This CDR3 is CSATAGTVQETQYF. DNA for the CDR3: TGCAGTGCTACCGCCGGGACAGTACAAGAGACCCAGTACTTC.

This clonotype was detected a few times. J is TRBJ2-7 and V is TRBV4-1, with TRBD1 matching over 10 bases. Germline V gene data show CDR1 as MGHRA and CDR2 as YSYEKL. This CDR3 is built from 15 residues. V trimming: 1 base; J trimming: 4 bases; junction bases outside the gene matches: 4. CDR3 coding DNA: TGCGCCAGCAGCCAAGGAGGGACAGGGGTGTACGAGCAGTACTTC. It translates to CASSQGGTGVYEQYF.

Only a few counts were recorded for this clonotype. The chain recombines TRBV7-2 with TRBJ2-3; 7 bases match TRBD1. Germline V CDR1 and CDR2: SGHTA, FQGNSA. V gave up 0 bases and J gave up 5 bases; unmatched junction bases: 5. The CDR3 totals 15 residues. Written as DNA, the CDR3 is TGTGCCAGCAGCTTAGCGTACGACAGGGTAGATACGCAGTATTTT. It is translated as CASSLAYDRVDTQYF.

The table lists this clonotype with a few counts. In DNA form, the CDR3 reads TGCGCCAGCAGCCAAGGTTCCGGGACAGGGGGCTACACCTTC. Its translation: CASSQGSGTGGYTF. The chain combines TRBV4-1 with TRBJ1-2, with TRBD1 matching 9 bases. Germline-derived CDR1 and CDR2 are MGHRA and YSYEKL. This CDR3 spans 14 amino acids. The V and J ends lost 1 base and 8 bases, in that order; junction bases with no gene match: 5.

The chain is built from TRBV7-9 and TRBJ1-1; D is unresolved. Looked up from germline, CDR1 is SEHNR and CDR2 is FQNEAQ (reference sequence). The CDR3 is 13 amino acids. With 2 bases removed from V and 3 bases from J, the gap between germline ends came to 7 bases. This CDR3 is CASSLPSHTEAFF. CDR3 nucleotide sequence: TGTGCCAGCAGCTTACCCTCTCACACTGAAGCTTTCTTT. The whole variable domain, filled in from reference TRBV7-9 and TRBJ1-1, reads DTGVSQNPRHKITKRGQNVTFRCDPISEHNRLYWYRQTLGQGPEFLTYFQNEAQLEKSRLLSDRFSAERPKGSFSTLEIQRTEQGDSAMYLCASSLPSHTEAFFGQGTRLTVV.

V gene TRBV15 combines with J gene TRBJ2-5; 10 bases fit TRBD1. Matching the DNA end better, TRBJ2-7 makes the J call doubtful. The CDR3 loop spans 15 amino acids. The germline V gene has CDR1 LNHNV and CDR2 YYDKDF (reference sequence). The chain's CDR3 is CATSRDRGTLYEQYF. For the CDR3, the DNA is TGTGCCACCAGCCGGGACAGGGGAACTCTGTACGAGCAGTACTTC.

The chain links TRBV12-3 or TRBV12-4 to TRBJ1-2; 9 bases align to TRBD1. Unmatched junction bases numbered 2, after V lost 8 bases and J lost 4 bases. The CDR3 is 12 amino acids. This CDR3 reads CASRDRAYGYTF. The DNA for the CDR3 is TGTGCCAGCCGGGACAGGGCCTATGGCTACACCTTC.

The J gene is TRBJ1-6, the V gene TRBV5-1; D not resolved. V was trimmed by 0 bases and J by 5 bases, leaving 9 bases between them. Germline V CDR1 and CDR2: SGHRS, YFSETQ. This CDR3 comprises 15 residues. CDR3 bases: TGCGCCAGCAGCTTGGAGGACCCCAATAATTCACCCCTCCACTTT. Protein product: CASSLEDPNNSPLHF.

This chain joins TRBV6-6 and TRBJ2-3; D unclear. The V and J ends lost 5 bases and 7 bases respectively, with 13 bases between them. This CDR3 comprises 13 residues. The V gene's germline CDR1 is MNHNY and CDR2 SVGAGI (reference sequence). The CDR3 loop reads CASSTPNMYTQYF. CDR3 DNA: TGTGCCAGCAGTACGCCTAACATGTATACGCAGTATTTT.

V usage is TRBV7-2 and J usage is TRBJ2-3; 9 bases are a match to TRBD2. The V and J ends lost 5 bases and 3 bases, in that order; junction bases with no gene match: 15. The CDR3 runs to 18 residues. Germline V CDR1 and CDR2: SGHTA, FQGNSA. The CDR3 DNA follows: TGTGCCAGCAGCCGTGGGACTAGCTGGGGACCATCGACAGATACGCAGTATTTT. This gives the protein CASSRGTSWGPSTDTQYF.

This clonotype has only a few counts. CDR3 in DNA: TGTGCCACCAGCAGAGATGTACCCTACGAGCAGTACTTC. Translation: CATSRDVPYEQYF. V is TRBV15 and J is TRBJ2-7; no clear D gene. Germline V gives CDR1 LNHNV, CDR2 YYDKDF (reference sequence). The germline V and J ends were trimmed by 0 bases and 2 bases, with 5 bases remaining between them. CDR3 length: 13 residues.

V and J are TRBV7-9 and TRBJ1-2, with D tentatively TRBD1 (5 bases). The CDR3 consists of 14 residues. Trimming removed 5 bases at V and 5 bases at J, with 15 bases between. CDR1 is SEHNR, CDR2 FQNEAQ, per germline (reference sequence). The CDR3 DNA sequence: TGTGCCAGCAGCGGCAGGGCTATCGTGTATGGCTACACCTTC. Amino acid sequence: CASSGRAIVYGYTF.

The V gene is TRBV9, the J gene TRBJ1-6; 7 nucleotides align to TRBD1. V was pared by 0 bases and J by 10 bases, with 7 bases of the junction left unmatched. The CDR3 sequence is 15 residues long. Germline CDR1 and CDR2: SGDLS and YYNGEE. CDR3 sequence: CASSVDEGARSPLHF. CDR3 DNA sequence: TGTGCCAGCAGCGTAGATGAGGGGGCACGGTCACCCCTCCACTTT.

The gene calls are TRBV24-1 and TRBJ2-1, with 9 nucleotides matching TRBD1. The CDR3 spans 13 residues. Germline values: CDR1 KGHDR, CDR2 SFDVKD. The V and J ends lost 6 bases and 6 bases, in that order; junction bases with no gene match: 2. The CDR3 bases are TGTGCCACCAGTACACAGGGGGCCAATGAGCAGTTCTTC. Translation: CATSTQGANEQFF.

The CDR3, as DNA: TGCGCCAGCAGCCAAGAAACACGGGAAATGAGGCCCCAGCATTTT. Its translation: CASSQETREMRPQHF. The chain has TRBV4-1 and TRBJ1-5; D gene uncertain. The CDR3 covers 15 residues. V lost 0 bases to trimming and J lost 9 bases, with 15 bases between them. Germline CDR1 is MGHRA and CDR2 is YSYEKL.

The V and J genes are TRBV3-1 and TRBJ1-5; D call uncertain. V was pared by 1 base and J by 1 base, with 14 bases between. This CDR3 contains 17 residues. Germline-derived CDR1 and CDR2 are LGHDT and YNNKEL (reference sequence). CDR3: CASSQGFWGISNQPQHF. CDR3 sequence (DNA): TGTGCCAGCAGCCAAGGGTTCTGGGGTATCAGCAATCAGCCCCAGCATTTT.

The chain has TRBV2 and TRBJ2-1; D not resolved. V was shortened by 4 bases and J by 9 bases, with 19 bases between the two germline ends. The CDR3 totals 15 residues. The germline gives CDR1 SNHLY, CDR2 FYNNEI. CDR3 DNA: TGTGCCAGCAGTGGATATCCTAGAGCCGGTGGTGAGCAGTTCTTC. This encodes CASSGYPRAGGEQFF.